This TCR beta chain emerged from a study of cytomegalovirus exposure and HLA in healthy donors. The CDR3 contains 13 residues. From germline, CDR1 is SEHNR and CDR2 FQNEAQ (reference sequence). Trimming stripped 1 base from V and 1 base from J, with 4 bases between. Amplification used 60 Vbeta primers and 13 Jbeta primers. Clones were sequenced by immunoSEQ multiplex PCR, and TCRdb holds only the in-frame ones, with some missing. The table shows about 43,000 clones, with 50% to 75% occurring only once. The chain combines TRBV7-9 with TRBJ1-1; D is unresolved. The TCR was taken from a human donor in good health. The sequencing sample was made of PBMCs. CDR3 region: CASSLVQNTEAFF. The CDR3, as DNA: TGTGCCAGCAGCTTAGTACAGAACACTGAAGCTTTCTTT.